This entry features one T cell receptor (beta chain) sequence. CDR1 is SGHRS and CDR2 is YFSETQ in the germline V gene. CDR3 length equals 14 residues. V was clipped by 6 bases and J by 2 bases; unmatched bases: 8. The data originate from a study of blood T cell repertoires in COVID-19. The protocol was immunoSEQ multiplex PCR, while the TCRdb copy is restricted to in-frame clones and leaves out a portion. The repertoire includes 150,000 to 200,000 clones, over 85% of them detected once, and about a sixth sits in the top ten. The sample consisted of peripheral blood. The chain links TRBV5-1 to TRBJ2-7, with 7 bases fitting TRBD1. The TCR was taken from a man in his 60s with active or convalescent COVID-19. In DNA form, the CDR3 reads TGCGCCAGCACCCCGACAGGGACAACCTACGAGCAGTACTTC. Translated: CASTPTGTTYEQYF.